These 32 T cell receptor beta chains were all obtained from the same sample, sequenced in a study of T cells after yellow fever vaccination. TCRdb used MiXCR to reprocess the 5' RACE reads, holding one entry per CDR3 protein. The profile shows 110,000 to 150,000 distinct CDR3 sequences, approximately 6.6% of them singletons. This material consisted of CD4+ T cells sorted from PBMCs, taken 10 days after the yellow fever booster vaccination. All receptors come from a man younger than 45 who received the YFV17D yellow fever vaccine.

This clonotype was picked up many times. The rearrangement joins TRBV2 to TRBJ1-2; no clear D. Germline V gene data show CDR1 as SNHLY and CDR2 as FYNNEI. The CDR3 extends over 14 amino acids. The ends were cut back, 1 base at V and 3 bases at J, with 9 bases in the middle. The CDR3, as DNA: TGTGCCAGCAGTGAAGGCGGGAGTGACTATGGCTACACCTTC. Encoded protein: CASSEGGSDYGYTF.

This clonotype was counted ten times or more. The chain carries TRBV5-1 and TRBJ1-1; D is undetermined. This CDR3 comprises 14 residues. The germline V gene encodes CDR1 SGHRS and CDR2 YFSETQ. The germline V and J ends were trimmed by 0 bases and 4 bases, with 10 bases remaining between them. CDR3 sequence reads: CASSLEGPTTEAFF. In DNA, the CDR3 is TGCGCCAGCAGCTTGGAAGGCCCCACCACTGAAGCTTTCTTT.

This clonotype was counted ten times or more. CDR3 nucleotide sequence: TGTGCCAGCAGCCAAGGCAGGGGAGATTTGGGAGCTTTCTTT. Its translation: CASSQGRGDLGAFF. The chain uses TRBV14 and TRBJ1-1, with D perhaps TRBD1 (6 bases). The CDR3 is made up of 14 amino acids. With 1 base removed from V and 10 bases from J, the gap between germline ends came to 16 bases. Germline V gene lookup returns CDR1 SGHDN and CDR2 FVKESK. The whole variable domain, remainder taken from reference TRBV14 and TRBJ1-1, is EAGVTQFPSHSVIEKGQTVTLRCDPISGHDNLYWYRRVMGKEIKFLLHFVKESKQDESGMPNNRFLAERTGGTYSTLKVQPAELEDSGVYFCASSQGRGDLGAFFGQGTRLTVV.

This clonotype was counted ten times or more. V is TRBV14 and J is TRBJ2-3, with D perhaps matching TRBD1 (6 bases). CDR1 and CDR2 from the germline V gene are SGHDN and FVKESK. The CDR3 has 18 residues. Trimming stripped 4 bases from V and 2 bases from J, with 22 bases between. CDR3 amino acids: CASSPLDSPREYTDTQYF. The CDR3 region has the DNA TGTGCCAGCAGCCCGTTGGACAGCCCGAGGGAGTACACAGATACGCAGTATTTT.

This clonotype was recorded at least ten times. The CDR3 loop is CATSDGLGRETQYF. CDR3 coding DNA: TGTGCCACCAGTGATGGACTGGGGAGGGAGACCCAGTACTTC. This chain links TRBV24-1 with TRBJ2-5, with D possibly being TRBD2 (6 bases). The ends were cut back, 3 bases at V and 5 bases at J, with 12 bases in the middle. Looked up from germline, CDR1 is KGHDR and CDR2 is SFDVKD. The CDR3 covers 14 residues.

The sample holds many counts of this clonotype. V usage is TRBV7-2 and J usage is TRBJ2-1; 8 bases are a match to TRBD2. Per germline, CDR1 SGHTA and CDR2 FQGNSA. Losses at the gene ends were 4 bases for V and 0 bases for J; bases not matched to a gene: 8. The CDR3 spans 17 residues. The CDR3 region has the DNA TGTGCCAGCAGCTCCCCTTCGCGGGGGGCCTCCTACAATGAGCAGTTCTTC. Translation: CASSSPSRGASYNEQFF.

This clonotype was counted ten times or more. The chain employs TRBV18 and TRBJ2-5; D is possibly TRBD1 (5 bases). V was clipped by 3 bases and J by 6 bases, with 14 bases between them. Per the germline V gene, CDR1 is KGHSH and CDR2 is LQKENI. CDR3 length: 14 amino acids. CDR3 bases: TGTGCCAGCTCACCGACAGTAGATGTGCAGACCCAGTACTTC. As protein: CASSPTVDVQTQYF. Based on the CDR3 plus reference TRBV18 and TRBJ2-5, the full variable domain is NAGVMQNPRHLVRRRGQEARLRCSPMKGHSHVYWYRQLPEEGLKFMVYLQKENIIDESGMPKERFSAEFPKEGPSILRIQQVVRGDSAAYFCASSPTVDVQTQYFGPGTRLLVL.

The chain recombines TRBV5-1 with TRBJ2-7; 10 bases are shared with TRBD2. Germline CDR1 SGHRS, CDR2 YFSETQ. This CDR3 is 15 amino acids long. Trimming at V came to 4 bases and at J to 3 bases, leaving 7 bases not matched to a gene. The CDR3 nucleotides read TGCGCCAGCAGCGAAGGACTAGCGGATCGCTACGAGCAGTACTTC. Its protein is CASSEGLADRYEQYF.

This clonotype has ten or more counts. This rearrangement joins TRBV6-2 or TRBV6-3 to TRBJ1-2; 7 bases line up with TRBD1. Germline loops: CDR1 MNHEY, CDR2 SVGEGT. This CDR3 has 13 amino acids. Losses at the gene ends were 2 bases for V and 5 bases for J; bases not matched to a gene: 2. CDR3 DNA sequence: TGTGCCAGCAGTTACCTACAGGGGTATGGCTACACCTTC. Amino acids: CASSYLQGYGYTF.

This clonotype has ten or more counts. The V and J genes are TRBV4-3 and TRBJ2-1, with TRBD1 identical over 8 bases. V was pared by 4 bases and J by 6 bases, with 8 bases of the junction left unmatched. Per the germline V gene, CDR1 is LGHNA and CDR2 is YSLEER. CDR3 size: 15 residues. The CDR3: CASSRGQGLVNEQFF. The CDR3 DNA sequence: TGCGCCAGCAGCCGAGGACAGGGTTTAGTCAATGAGCAGTTCTTC.

This clonotype has ten or more counts. This rearrangement joins TRBV10-3 to TRBJ2-7; 9 bases align to TRBD1. After removal of 6 bases from V and 2 bases from J, the junction contained 8 bases not matched to a gene. Germline lookup yields CDR1 ENHRY and CDR2 SYGVKD. CDR3 length: 15 residues. In nucleotides, the CDR3 is TGTGCCATCAGCAGAAAAGGGACAGGGACCTACGAGCAGTACTTC. This translates into CAISRKGTGTYEQYF.

This clonotype showed up many times. The V and J genes are TRBV10-3 and TRBJ2-1; 7 bases map to TRBD1. This CDR3 is 13 amino acids long. Germline loops: CDR1 ENHRY, CDR2 SYGVKD. The V and J ends lost 8 bases and 0 bases, in that order; junction bases with no gene match: 1. The CDR3 bases are TGTGCCATCCGGGACAGCTCCTACAATGAGCAGTTCTTC. It is translated as CAIRDSSYNEQFF.

This clonotype was counted only a few times. J is TRBJ2-3 and V is TRBV20-1; 14 nucleotides line up with TRBD2. The V gene end was trimmed by 6 bases and the J gene end by 5 bases; junction bases not matched to a gene: 13. The germline gives CDR1 DFQATT, CDR2 SNEGSKA (reference sequence). CDR3 length: 17 amino acids. The CDR3 nucleotides are TGCAGTGCCCCGCCGGGACTAGCGGGAGACGCGGAAGATACGCAGTATTTT. This sequence encodes CSAPPGLAGDAEDTQYF.

The chain employs TRBV15 and TRBJ2-5, with TRBD2 identical over 9 bases. V lost 0 bases to trimming and J lost 7 bases; unmatched junction nucleotides: 6. Germline V gene lookup returns CDR1 LNHNV and CDR2 YYDKDF (reference sequence). This CDR3 is 15 amino acids long. CDR3 bases: TGTGCCACCAGCAGAGACGGCGGGAGGGCTGGGACCCAGTACTTC. It encodes CATSRDGGRAGTQYF.

This clonotype was seen many times. The chain has TRBV20-1 and TRBJ2-7; no clear D gene. The ends were cut back, 6 bases at V and 4 bases at J, with 19 bases in the middle. The CDR3 has 14 amino acids. The germline gives CDR1 DFQATT, CDR2 SNEGSKA (reference sequence). Written as DNA, the CDR3 is TGCAGTGCCGCGGAGAGGCTAGAGTTGTACGAGCAGTACTTC. It translates to CSAAERLELYEQYF.

This clonotype was observed at least ten times. The V call is TRBV11-2, the J call TRBJ2-1; 7 positions match TRBD1. From germline, CDR1 is SGHAT and CDR2 FQNNGV. V was clipped by 5 bases and J by 5 bases; unmatched bases: 3. CDR3 size: 13 residues. The CDR3 sequence: CASSPGQHNEQFF. CDR3 nucleotide sequence: TGTGCCAGCAGCCCGGGACAGCACAATGAGCAGTTCTTC.

Ten or more counts support this clonotype. This chain joins TRBV7-2 and TRBJ2-3; no firm D call. Looked up from germline, CDR1 is SGHTA and CDR2 is FQGNSA. The CDR3 has 14 residues. The V end lost 5 bases, the J end lost 0 bases, and 9 bases lay between the germline ends. The CDR3: CASSLFGSTDTQYF. The CDR3, as DNA: TGTGCCAGCAGCCTCTTCGGAAGCACAGATACGCAGTATTTT.

This clonotype was seen at least ten times. This chain joins TRBV20-1 and TRBJ2-1; perhaps D is TRBD1 or TRBD2 (5 bases each). Trimming pared 0 bases from V and 5 bases from J, leaving 14 bases between. The CDR3 contains 15 residues. Per the germline V gene, CDR1 is DFQATT and CDR2 is SNEGSKA (reference sequence). Here the CDR3 DNA reads TGCAGTGCTAGAGATTATCGGGACCCCAACAATGAGCAGTTCTTC. It is translated as CSARDYRDPNNEQFF.

This clonotype has at least ten counts. The rearrangement links TRBV5-1 to TRBJ2-5; D not certain. The V gene lost 1 base and the J gene lost 2 bases, with 9 bases spanning the gap. Germline V lookup: CDR1 SGHRS, CDR2 YFSETQ. CDR3 length equals 14 residues. The CDR3 region is CASSLPGRQETQYF. The DNA of the CDR3 is TGCGCCAGCAGCTTGCCAGGACGGCAAGAGACCCAGTACTTC.

This clonotype has just a few counts. V gene TRBV7-2 combines with J gene TRBJ2-1, with 10 bases fitting TRBD2. The V gene's germline CDR1 is SGHTA and CDR2 FQGNSA. J gave up 7 bases and V 0 bases, and 9 bases lay outside the gene matches. The CDR3 is 17 amino acids. The CDR3, as DNA: TGTGCCAGCAGCTTAGCGCAGGTGGGACTAGCGTCTAATGAGCAGTTCTTC. This encodes CASSLAQVGLASNEQFF.

A remark on this clonotype: A much larger clone differs from this one at a single base, so this may be a read error. The rearrangement uses TRBV6-1 and TRBJ2-7, with D possibly being TRBD1 (5 bases). The CDR3 consists of 15 residues. Germline V lookup: CDR1 MNHNS, CDR2 SASEGT. CDR3 residues: CAGSPDRKGVYEQYF. The CDR3 DNA reads as TGTGCCGGCAGCCCCGACAGAAAAGGGGTCTACGAGCAGTACTTC.

V and J are TRBV20-1 and TRBJ2-7; tentatively, D is TRBD2 (6 bases). V was shortened by 3 bases and J by 2 bases, with 23 bases between the two germline ends. The CDR3 sequence is 17 residues long. The V gene's germline CDR1 is DFQATT and CDR2 SNEGSKA (reference sequence). This CDR3 reads CSASISPPGRLPYEQYF. The CDR3 nucleotides are TGCAGTGCTAGTATCTCCCCTCCGGGGAGGTTGCCCTACGAGCAGTACTTC.

This clonotype was counted at least ten times. The chain employs TRBV24-1 and TRBJ2-5, with TRBD1 matching over 10 bases. The CDR3 sequence is 14 residues long. Germline-derived CDR1 and CDR2 are KGHDR and SFDVKD. J was trimmed by 6 bases and V by 3 bases; bases with no gene match: 3. CDR3 residues: CATSDRDRGKTQYF. CDR3 DNA: TGTGCCACCAGTGATCGGGACAGGGGAAAGACCCAGTACTTC.

This clonotype has at least ten counts. This rearrangement joins TRBV19 to TRBJ2-3; 7 nucleotides line up with TRBD1. This CDR3 spans 14 amino acids. Per germline, CDR1 LNHDA and CDR2 SQIVND (reference sequence). The V and J ends lost 10 bases and 2 bases, in that order; junction bases with no gene match: 9. The CDR3 sequence: CATKTGIYTDTQYF. The DNA of the CDR3 is TGTGCCACCAAGACAGGGATTTACACAGATACGCAGTATTTT.

This clonotype was seen repeatedly, ten times or more. The chain recombines TRBV20-1 with TRBJ1-1; D remains ambiguous. The CDR3 sequence is 13 residues long. Per germline, CDR1 DFQATT and CDR2 SNEGSKA (reference sequence). CDR3 sequence (DNA): TGCAGGGGAGGCCGCGCAGCGAGTGGGGAAGCTTTCTTT. Translating it yields CRGGRAASGEAFF.

This clonotype was counted many times. The rearrangement links TRBV5-1 to TRBJ2-1, with D possibly being TRBD1 (6 bases). The CDR3 extends over 15 amino acids. The germline V gene has CDR1 SGHRS and CDR2 YFSETQ. V was trimmed by 3 bases and J by 3 bases, leaving 13 bases between them. This chain's CDR3 is CASSSGQILYNEQFF. CDR3 sequence (DNA): TGCGCCAGCAGCTCCGGACAGATTCTCTACAATGAGCAGTTCTTC.

This clonotype appeared many times. The chain carries TRBV28 and TRBJ2-3, with TRBD2 as a possible D gene (5 bases). The V gene lost 3 bases and the J gene lost 3 bases, with 16 bases spanning the gap. Germline CDR1 and CDR2: MDHEN and SYDVKM. The CDR3 spans 16 residues. The CDR3 protein is CASSLPSMGSTDTQYF. CDR3 nucleotide sequence: TGTGCCAGCAGTTTGCCATCTATGGGGAGTACAGATACGCAGTATTTT.

The table lists this clonotype with a few counts. This rearrangement joins TRBV7-9 to TRBJ1-5; D is uncertain. The germline V gene encodes CDR1 SEHNR and CDR2 FQNEAQ (reference sequence). This CDR3 contains 14 residues. V shed 1 base and J shed 4 bases, with 8 bases lying between them. The CDR3 DNA is TGTGCCAGCAGCTTAGATCGGAATAATCAGCCCCAGCATTTT. Translating it yields CASSLDRNNQPQHF.

This clonotype was recorded many times. This chain links TRBV20-1 with TRBJ2-3; tentatively, D is TRBD1 (6 bases). The germline gives CDR1 DFQATT, CDR2 SNEGSKA (reference sequence). The CDR3 has 15 amino acids. Trimming left V 6 bases short and J 2 bases short, with 18 bases between. The CDR3 protein is CSAHGPQGNTDTQYF. The CDR3 nucleotides are TGCAGTGCCCATGGGCCACAGGGAAACACAGATACGCAGTATTTT.

This clonotype appeared a few times. This chain links TRBV5-1 with TRBJ2-7; D is unclear. The V gene's germline CDR1 is SGHRS and CDR2 YFSETQ. V gave up 0 bases and J gave up 6 bases, with 13 bases separating them. The length of the CDR3 is 14 residues. The CDR3 sequence is CASSLALRISEQYF. CDR3 DNA: TGCGCCAGCAGCTTGGCTCTTCGGATTTCCGAGCAGTACTTC.

This clonotype was observed at least ten times. The V call is TRBV28, the J call TRBJ1-1, with D possibly matching TRBD1 (5 bases). The CDR3 length is 14 residues. Trimming cost V 5 bases and J 4 bases, with 14 bases left between them. Germline CDR1 MDHEN, CDR2 SYDVKM. Here the CDR3 reads CASSRGGYGTEAFF. The CDR3 coding sequence is TGTGCCAGCAGTCGCGGGGGATATGGCACTGAAGCTTTCTTT.

The table lists this clonotype with many counts. The chain combines TRBV10-3 with TRBJ1-2, with unresolved D. This CDR3 comprises 13 residues. V was clipped by 2 bases and J by 8 bases, with 12 bases between them. Per germline, CDR1 ENHRY and CDR2 SYGVKD. The CDR3 DNA is TGTGCCATCAGTGAGGGTCAGTTTCGAGGCTACACCTTC. This translates into CAISEGQFRGYTF.